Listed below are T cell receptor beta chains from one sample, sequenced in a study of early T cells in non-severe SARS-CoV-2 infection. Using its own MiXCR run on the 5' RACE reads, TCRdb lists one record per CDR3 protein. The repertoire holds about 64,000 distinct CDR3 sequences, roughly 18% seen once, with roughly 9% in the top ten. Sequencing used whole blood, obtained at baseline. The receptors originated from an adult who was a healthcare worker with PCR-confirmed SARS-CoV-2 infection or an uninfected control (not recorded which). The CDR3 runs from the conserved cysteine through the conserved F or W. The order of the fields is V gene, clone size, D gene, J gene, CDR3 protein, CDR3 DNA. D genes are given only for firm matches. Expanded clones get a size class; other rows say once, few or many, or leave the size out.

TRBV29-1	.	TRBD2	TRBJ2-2	CSVTSGRAANTGELFF	TGCAGCGTTACTAGCGGGAGGGCCGCGAACACCGGGGAGCTGTTTTTT
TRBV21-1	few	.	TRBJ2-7	CASSPLKGPDF	TGTGCCAGCAGCCCCCTGAAGGGTCCAGACTTC
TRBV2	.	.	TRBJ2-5	CASSLGHWETQYF	TGTGCCAGCAGCCTCGGACATTGGGAGACCCAGTACTTC
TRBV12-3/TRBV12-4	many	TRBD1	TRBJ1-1	CASSSRTGQLTEAFF	TGTGCCAGCAGTTCCAGGACAGGGCAACTTACTGAAGCTTTCTTT
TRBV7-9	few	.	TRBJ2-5	CASSLIETQYF	TGTGCCAGCAGCTTAATAGAGACCCAGTACTTC
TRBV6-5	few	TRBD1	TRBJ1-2	CASSSTGGSNGYTF	TGTGCCAGCAGTTCAACAGGGGGCTCAAATGGCTACACCTTC
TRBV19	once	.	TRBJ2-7	CASSWTGSGGFEQYF	TGTGCCAGTAGTTGGACAGGCTCGGGGGGATTCGAGCAGTACTTC
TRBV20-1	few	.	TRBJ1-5	CSASDVRQPQHF	TGCAGTGCTAGTGACGTGAGACAGCCCCAGCATTTT
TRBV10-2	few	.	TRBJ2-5	CASSMKETQYF	TGCGCCAGCAGTATGAAAGAGACCCAGTACTTC
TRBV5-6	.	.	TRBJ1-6	CASSSYHRDSPLHF	TGTGCCAGCAGCTCCTATCACAGGGATTCACCCCTCCACTTT
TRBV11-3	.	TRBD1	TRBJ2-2	CASTWTGDTGELFF	TGTGCCAGCACCTGGACAGGGGACACCGGGGAGCTGTTTTTT
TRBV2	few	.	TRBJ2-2	CASSELSLASVNTGELFF	TGTGCCAGCAGTGAACTCAGCCTTGCTAGCGTGAACACCGGGGAGCTGTTTTTT
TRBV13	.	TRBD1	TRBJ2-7	CASSSRQGAYEQYF	TGTGCCAGCAGCTCGCGACAGGGGGCTTACGAGCAGTACTTC
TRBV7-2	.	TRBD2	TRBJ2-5	CASSLEGRGRQETQYF	TGTGCCAGCAGCTTAGAGGGGCGGGGGAGACAAGAGACCCAGTACTTC
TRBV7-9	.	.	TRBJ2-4	CASSNTTGLAKNIQYF	TGTGCCAGCAGCAATACGACAGGCCTAGCCAAAAACATTCAGTACTTC
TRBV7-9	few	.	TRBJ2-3	CASSSTGLTDTQYF	TGTGCCAGCAGCTCGACAGGACTCACAGATACGCAGTATTTT
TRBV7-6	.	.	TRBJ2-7	CASSLSAQTEQYF	TGTGCCAGCAGCTTATCAGCCCAGACCGAGCAGTACTTC
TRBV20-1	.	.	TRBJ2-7	CSARENGRPGEQYF	TGCAGTGCTAGAGAAAACGGCAGGCCAGGCGAGCAGTACTTC
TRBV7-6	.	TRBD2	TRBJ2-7	CASSFGTTYEQYF	TGTGCCAGCAGCTTCGGGACTACCTACGAGCAGTACTTC
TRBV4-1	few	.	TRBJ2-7	CASSQTIAQGGRYEQYF	TGCGCCAGCAGCCAAACCATCGCCCAAGGGGGGCGTTACGAGCAGTACTTC
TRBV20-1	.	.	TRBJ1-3	CSANGDSGNTIYF	TGCAGTGCTAACGGGGACTCTGGAAACACCATATATTTT
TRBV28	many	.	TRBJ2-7	CASSFGSLSYEQYF	TGTGCCAGCAGTTTCGGCAGCCTCTCCTACGAGCAGTACTTC
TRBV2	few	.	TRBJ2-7	CASSIRGGYEQYF	TGTGCCAGCAGTATCAGGGGTGGCTACGAGCAGTACTTC
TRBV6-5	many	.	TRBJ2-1	CASSYSRRGGNEQFF	TGTGCCAGCAGTTACTCTCGCAGGGGGGGCAATGAGCAGTTCTTC
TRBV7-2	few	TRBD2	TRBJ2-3	CASSPLAGGANTQYF	TGTGCCAGCAGCCCCTTAGCGGGGGGAGCTAATACGCAGTATTTT
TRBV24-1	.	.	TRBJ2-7	CATSDPGTPYEQYF	TGTGCCACCAGTGATCCCGGGACACCCTACGAGCAGTACTTC
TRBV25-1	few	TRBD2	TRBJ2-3	CASTGLAGVRDTDTQYF	TGTGCCAGCACGGGACTAGCGGGAGTCCGCGACACAGATACGCAGTATTTT
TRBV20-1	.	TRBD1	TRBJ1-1	CSARGLTGGSGEAFF	TGCAGTGCTAGAGGATTGACAGGGGGTAGTGGTGAAGCTTTCTTT
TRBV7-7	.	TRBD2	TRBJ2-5	CASSLRPTSAEQTQYF	TGTGCCAGCAGCTTACGACCGACTAGCGCAGAGCAGACCCAGTACTTC
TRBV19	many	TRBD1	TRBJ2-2	CASSRPRQGAITGELFF	TGTGCCAGTAGTAGGCCACGACAGGGGGCGATCACCGGGGAGCTGTTTTTT
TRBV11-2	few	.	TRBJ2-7	CASSLAREGYEQYF	TGTGCCAGCAGCTTAGCTAGGGAAGGCTACGAGCAGTACTTC
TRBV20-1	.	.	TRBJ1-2	CSANGQPNYGYTF	TGCAGTGCTAATGGACAGCCAAACTATGGCTACACCTTC
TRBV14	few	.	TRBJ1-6	CASSQEKFPFQSPLHF	TGTGCCAGCAGCCAAGAAAAGTTCCCCTTTCAGTCACCCCTCCACTTT
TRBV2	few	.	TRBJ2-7	CASMWGRNSYEQYF	TGTGCCAGCATGTGGGGACGGAACTCCTACGAGCAGTACTTC
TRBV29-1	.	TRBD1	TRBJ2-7	CSVRDSGTGASPYEQYF	TGCAGCGTTCGTGATTCCGGGACAGGGGCATCCCCCTACGAGCAGTACTTC
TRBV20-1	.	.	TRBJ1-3	CSARGLAGSSGNTIYF	TGCAGTGCTAGAGGATTGGCAGGGAGCTCTGGAAACACCATATATTTT